These 31 T cell receptor beta chains originate from one sample sequenced in a study of a mutant IDH1 vaccine in newly diagnosed glioma. No antigen has been assigned to these receptors. Noted time point: week 11, during vaccination. In the vaccine, a single dose held 300 ug of the mutant IDH1 20-mer peptide, along with topical imiquimod. The method was immunoSEQ multiplex PCR; TCRdb's version includes in-frame clones alone and lacks a portion of them. In the table there are roughly 120,000 clones, under 90% of which are singletons. Material: PBMCs, obtained from a glioma patient whose treatment included an IDH1 peptide vaccine. Every receptor here comes from a woman in her forties or fifties with glioma.

This chain uses TRBV9 with TRBJ2-1; no firm D call. Germline V gene data show CDR1 as SGDLS and CDR2 as YYNGEE. The CDR3 spans 12 residues. V dropped 0 bases and J dropped 13 bases, with 11 bases sitting between them. The CDR3 protein is CASSVDQIHQFF. CDR3 nucleotides: TGTGCCAGCAGCGTAGACCAGATCCATCAGTTCTTC.

The chain uses TRBV7-8 and TRBJ2-2; 9 nucleotides line up with TRBD2. This CDR3 has 17 amino acids. In germline, CDR1 is SGHVS, CDR2 FQNEAQ. The J segment lost 3 bases and the V segment lost 2 bases, leaving 7 bases of the junction unmatched. CDR3 protein: CASSLRLADVYTGELFF. In DNA, the CDR3 is TGTGCCAGCAGCTTAAGACTAGCGGACGTTTACACCGGGGAGCTGTTTTTT.

The chain combines TRBV30 with TRBJ2-7; unclear D gene. CDR3 size: 12 residues. With 2 bases removed from V and 5 bases from J, the gap between germline ends came to 10 bases. Germline CDR1 and CDR2: GTSNPN and SVGIG (reference sequence). CDR3 DNA sequence: TGTGCCTGGAGTATTCGCGCGGACGAGCAGTACTTC. The encoded protein is CAWSIRADEQYF.

The chain joins TRBV7-6 to TRBJ2-1; possibly TRBD1 for D (6 bases). The germline V gene encodes CDR1 SGHVS and CDR2 FNYEAQ. The CDR3 is 16 residues long. The V gene lost 4 bases and the J gene lost 8 bases, with 21 bases spanning the gap. In DNA form, the CDR3 reads TGTGCCAGCAGCTCGGTGGGCAGGGGCCTCCTCCATGAGCAGTTCTTC. Its translation: CASSSVGRGLLHEQFF.

The chain has TRBV5-6 and TRBJ2-3; TRBD1 might be the D (5 bases). Germline CDR1 SGHDT, CDR2 YYEEEE. The CDR3 is made up of 16 amino acids. Trimming cost V 4 bases and J 0 bases, with 15 bases left between them. In DNA form, the CDR3 reads TGTGCCAGCAGCCCCCCCCAGGGCTCTAGCACAGATACGCAGTATTTT. It codes for CASSPPQGSSTDTQYF.

The CDR3 DNA reads TGTGCCAGCAGTTTATCGCGACAGAACAATGAGCAGTTCTTC. Translating gives CASSLSRQNNEQFF. The chain carries TRBV27 and TRBJ2-1; D is possibly TRBD1 (5 bases). V lost 0 bases, J lost 5 bases, and 8 bases lay in between. This CDR3 is 14 amino acids long. The germline CDR1 and CDR2 sequences are MNHEY and SMNVEV (reference sequence).

This rearrangement joins TRBV19 to TRBJ2-2; 11 bases line up with TRBD2. J gave up 7 bases and V 8 bases, and 18 bases lay outside the gene matches. In germline, CDR1 is LNHDA, CDR2 SQIVND (reference sequence). This CDR3 has 18 amino acids. CDR3 nucleotides: TGTGCCAGTCGAACCCAAACGACTAGCGGGAAGTGGATCGGGGAGCTGTTTTTT. This sequence encodes CASRTQTTSGKWIGELFF. The complete variable domain, with remaining parts taken from reference TRBV19 and TRBJ2-2, reads DGGITQSPKYLFRKEGQNVTLSCEQNLNHDAMYWYRQDPGQGLRLIYYSQIVNDFQKGDIAEGYSVSREKKESFPLTVTSAQKNPTAFYLCASRTQTTSGKWIGELFFGEGSRLTVL.

The chain recombines TRBV15 with TRBJ2-7; 11 bases fit TRBD2. Germline V gene data show CDR1 as LNHNV and CDR2 as YYDKDF (reference sequence). The CDR3 covers 17 residues. The trim removed 1 base at V and 2 bases at J, leaving 7 bases unmatched. CDR3 coding DNA: TGTGCCACCAGCAGAGCGTCGGGACTAGCGGAACCCTACGAGCAGTACTTC. This encodes CATSRASGLAEPYEQYF. Together with reference TRBV15 and TRBJ2-7, the CDR3 gives the full variable domain: DAMVIQNPRYQVTQFGKPVTLSCSQTLNHNVMYWYQQKSSQAPKLLFHYYDKDFNNEADTPDNFQSRRPNTSFCFLDIRSPGLGDTAMYLCATSRASGLAEPYEQYFGPGTRLTVT.

The rearrangement uses TRBV7-6 and TRBJ2-7, with TRBD1 matching 12 bases. The CDR3 sequence is 15 residues long. The junction had 6 bases not matched to a gene; V was cut back by 5 bases and J by 4 bases. Germline V lookup: CDR1 SGHVS, CDR2 FNYEAQ. The chain's CDR3 is CASSNPGQGAYEQYF. The CDR3 DNA reads TGTGCCAGCAGCAATCCGGGACAGGGGGCTTACGAGCAGTACTTC.

This chain links TRBV29-1 with TRBJ2-1; 9 bases are a match to TRBD1. The junction had 12 bases not matched to a gene; V was cut back by 7 bases and J by 8 bases. Germline assignment: CDR1 SQVTM and CDR2 ANQGSEA. The CDR3 is made up of 14 amino acids. The CDR3 nucleotides read TGCAGCGCTGCGCGAGGGGACAGGGACGATGAGCAGTTCTTC. Its translation: CSAARGDRDDEQFF.

The chain employs TRBV5-5 and TRBJ2-7, with D hard to call. V lost 1 base and J lost 0, with 11 bases in between. This CDR3 contains 15 residues. Germline V gene sequence: CDR1 SGHKS, CDR2 YYEKEE (reference sequence). CDR3 loop: CASSLIPLVSYEQYF. In DNA form, the CDR3 reads TGTGCCAGCAGCTTGATTCCCTTAGTCTCCTACGAGCAGTACTTC.

V gene TRBV5-5 combines with J gene TRBJ1-5; 10 bases map to TRBD1. CDR1 is SGHKS and CDR2 is YYEKEE in the germline V gene (reference sequence). CDR3 size: 14 residues. The J segment lost 6 bases and the V segment lost 2 bases, leaving 2 bases of the junction unmatched. The CDR3 coding sequence is TGTGCCAGCAGCTTCCGGGACAGGGGTCAGCCCCAGCATTTT. Its translation is CASSFRDRGQPQHF.

About this clone: Within the sample, other DNA sequences also encode this same CDR3. The chain combines TRBV7-8 with TRBJ2-7; weak D call: TRBD2 (5 bases). Looked up from germline, CDR1 is SGHVS and CDR2 is FQNEAQ. This CDR3 has 16 residues. V lost 5 bases, J lost 0 bases, and 17 bases lay in between. The CDR3 nucleotides are TGTGCCAGCAGCCTCCGGGCGGGTGGCAGCTCCTACGAGCAGTACTTC. Translated, it gives CASSLRAGGSSYEQYF.

This chain connects TRBV6-1 to TRBJ2-7; D is unresolved. Germline V gene lookup returns CDR1 MNHNS and CDR2 SASEGT. Trimming took off 1 base at V and 3 bases at J, with 10 bases between the two ends. The CDR3 is 14 residues long. The CDR3 DNA is TGTGCCAGCAGTGAAGGTAGGGCGCGCTACGAGCAGTACTTC. Its translation is CASSEGRARYEQYF.

This clone was observed once. J is TRBJ1-2 and V is TRBV18; the D is unclear. The CDR3 contains 14 residues. Germline V CDR1 and CDR2: KGHSH, LQKENI. The V end was cut by 6 bases, the J end by 1 base, with 12 bases between. This CDR3 reads CASSLAGFNYGYTF. The CDR3 DNA reads as TGTGCCAGCTCCCTAGCGGGCTTTAACTATGGCTACACCTTC.

The genes are TRBV28 and TRBJ1-2; tentatively, D is TRBD1 (5 bases). CDR1 is MDHEN, CDR2 SYDVKM, per germline. This CDR3 has 13 amino acids. The V end was cut by 10 bases, the J end by 2 bases, with 14 bases between. The CDR3: CATMPGRNYGYTF. DNA for the CDR3: TGTGCCACCATGCCGGGACGGAACTATGGCTACACCTTC.

The rearrangement uses TRBV21-1 and TRBJ2-5; TRBD2, the table's D call, was not compared with the DNA. TRBV21-1 is tagged as a pseudogene. The CDR3 runs 20 residues. CDR3 coding DNA: TGTGCCAGCAGCATCCGGGGCCCTCGAGGAGGACTAGCGGTTCAAGAGACCCAGTACTTC. Its protein is CASSIRGPRGGLAVQETQYF.

This chain joins TRBV11-2 and TRBJ1-5; D remains unclear. This CDR3 spans 14 amino acids. V shed 3 bases and J shed 0 bases, with 6 bases lying between them. CDR1 is SGHAT, CDR2 FQNNGV, per germline. This CDR3 is CASSLKSSNQPQHF. CDR3 sequence (DNA): TGTGCCAGCAGCTTGAAGTCTAGCAATCAGCCCCAGCATTTT. The full variable domain, with the rest looked up from reference TRBV11-2 and TRBJ1-5, is EAGVAQSPRYKIIEKRQSVAFWCNPISGHATLYWYQQILGQGPKLLIQFQNNGVVDDSQLPKDRFSAERLKGVDSTLKIQPAKLEDSAVYLCASSLKSSNQPQHFGDGTRLSIL.

The V gene is TRBV28, the J gene TRBJ1-5, with TRBD1 as a possible D gene (6 bases). The CDR3 runs to 14 residues. V was trimmed by 3 bases and J by 6 bases, leaving 12 bases between them. Germline V gene sequence: CDR1 MDHEN, CDR2 SYDVKM. As DNA, the CDR3 is TGTGCCAGCAGTTTTGGGGGACACGGTCAGCCCCAGCATTTT. Translation: CASSFGGHGQPQHF.

The chain employs TRBV5-1 and TRBJ2-2; 7 positions match TRBD1. The CDR3 loop spans 15 amino acids. Trimming at V came to 0 bases and at J to 1 base, leaving 0 bases not matched to a gene. From germline, CDR1 is SGHRS and CDR2 YFSETQ. CDR3 coding DNA: TGCGCCAGCAGCTTGGGGACAGGGAACACCGGGGAGCTGTTTTTT. It translates to CASSLGTGNTGELFF.

A single count supports this clone. The V call is TRBV6-5, the J call TRBJ2-1; maybe TRBD2 (6 bases). The germline V gene has CDR1 MNHEY and CDR2 SVGAGI. CDR3 length: 15 amino acids. Trimming left V 2 bases short and J 3 bases short, with 11 bases between. In DNA, the CDR3 is TGTGCCAGCAGTTACGAGGGAGGCAGCTACAATGAGCAGTTCTTC. Translated: CASSYEGGSYNEQFF.

The CDR3, as DNA: TGTGCCAGCAGCTCGCGACAGGCCGGAACCTACGAGCAGTACTTC. Protein: CASSSRQAGTYEQYF. This chain links TRBV28 with TRBJ2-7, with D maybe TRBD1 (6 bases). Germline CDR1 reads MDHEN; CDR2 reads SYDVKM. This CDR3 comprises 15 residues. Trimming stripped 6 bases from V and 2 bases from J, with 17 bases between.

The chain joins TRBV29-1 to TRBJ2-3; TRBD2 aligns across 7 bases. J lost 3 bases, V lost 4 bases, and 7 bases had no gene match. The germline V gene has CDR1 SQVTM and CDR2 ANQGSEA. This CDR3 has 14 residues. Written as DNA, the CDR3 is TGCAGCGTTGGACGGGGTAGCGGGACAGATACGCAGTATTTT. Residues: CSVGRGSGTDTQYF.

This clone is a singleton in its sample. This chain uses TRBV6-1 with TRBJ1-5, with D perhaps TRBD1 (5 bases). The CDR3 runs to 14 residues. In germline, CDR1 is MNHNS, CDR2 SASEGT. V shed 3 bases and J shed 1 base, with 7 bases lying between them. The chain's CDR3 is CASSEGGSNQPQHF. DNA for the CDR3: TGTGCCAGCAGTGAGGGGGGAAGCAATCAGCCCCAGCATTTT.

The CDR3 is CASSPESDTQYF. CDR3 bases: TGTGCCAGCAGCCCAGAGTCAGATACGCAGTATTTT. The V call is TRBV11-1, the J call TRBJ2-3; the D is unclear. Trimming took off 5 bases at V and 4 bases at J, with 7 bases between the two ends. The CDR3 is 12 residues long. Germline CDR1 reads SGHAT; CDR2 reads FQDESV (reference sequence).

J is TRBJ2-2 and V is TRBV28; 14 bases are shared with TRBD2. CDR3 length: 16 residues. V shed 2 bases and J 9 bases; nucleotides not matched to a gene: 5. Germline V gives CDR1 MDHEN, CDR2 SYDVKM. CDR3 sequence reads: CASSLAGTSGSWELFF. The CDR3 DNA is TGTGCCAGCAGTTTAGCCGGGACTAGCGGGAGTTGGGAGCTGTTTTTT.

The chain links TRBV5-1 to TRBJ1-4, with 8 bases identical to TRBD1. This CDR3 is built from 15 residues. Germline V lookup: CDR1 SGHRS, CDR2 YFSETQ. J gave up 4 bases and V 4 bases, and 6 bases lay outside the gene matches. The CDR3 spells CASSTGTGSNEKLFF. The DNA of the CDR3 is TGCGCCAGCAGCACGGGGACAGGAAGTAATGAAAAACTGTTTTTT.

The chain joins TRBV11-2 to TRBJ2-7; no reliable D call. The CDR3 totals 16 residues. The germline V gene has CDR1 SGHAT and CDR2 FQNNGV. V lost 0 bases, J lost 0 bases, and 12 bases lay in between. CDR3 sequence (DNA): TGTGCCAGCAGCTTAGATCCCCACCATTCCTCCTACGAGCAGTACTTC. Protein product: CASSLDPHHSSYEQYF.

This chain joins TRBV29-1 and TRBJ2-2; D might be TRBD2 (5 bases). In germline, CDR1 is SQVTM, CDR2 ANQGSEA. Trimming removed 5 bases from V and 0 bases from J, with 10 bases in between. The CDR3 consists of 14 residues. In DNA, the CDR3 is TGCAGCGTTTTCGCAGCGGCGAACACCGGGGAGCTGTTTTTT. Protein sequence: CSVFAAANTGELFF.

The chain joins TRBV7-8 to TRBJ1-6; D ambiguous. The CDR3 contains 13 residues. The germline V gene has CDR1 SGHVS and CDR2 FQNEAQ. V was pared by 5 bases and J by 6 bases, with 8 bases between. This CDR3 is CASSPPGNSPLHF. In DNA, the CDR3 is TGTGCCAGCAGCCCCCCGGGTAATTCACCCCTCCACTTT.

In its sample, this clone was seen a few times. V gene TRBV28 combines with J gene TRBJ1-4; 9 nucleotides align to TRBD1. Unmatched junction bases numbered 8, after V lost 4 bases and J lost 8 bases. The germline V gene has CDR1 MDHEN and CDR2 SYDVKM. The CDR3 runs 15 residues. DNA of the CDR3: TGTGCCAGCAGTTCAACAGGGGGCTATCAAGAAAAACTGTTTTTT. Amino acids: CASSSTGGYQEKLFF.